Below, 22 T cell receptor beta chains from the same sample are listed, as sequenced in a study of CD8 T cells in ankylosing spondylitis. TCRdb called the 5' RACE reads again in MiXCR, with one record for every CDR3 protein. The repertoire has a few hundred thousand distinct CDR3 sequences, roughly a sixth of them found once; the top ten carry around 0.92%. Notes on the study in general: Within ankylosing spondylitis blood, a TCR beta motif made up of eight highly homologous variants appeared to be characteristic.

For these receptors, no antigen is known. Material: blood, either unsorted or a sorted T cell fraction (not recorded which). These TCRs come from a male donor with ankylosing spondylitis.

The rearrangement links TRBV6-6 to TRBJ2-3; D is unresolved. Germline CDR1 and CDR2: MNHNY and SVGAGI (reference sequence). Trimming shortened V by 4 bases and J by 5 bases, and 10 bases separated the two germline ends. This CDR3 is 13 amino acids long. CDR3 sequence reads: CASSFNSGDTQYF. CDR3 coding DNA: TGTGCCAGCAGTTTTAACAGTGGAGATACGCAGTATTTT.

V usage is TRBV7-2 and J usage is TRBJ2-5; D tentatively reads TRBD1 or TRBD2 (5 bases each). The CDR3 runs 15 residues. The V gene's germline CDR1 is SGHTA and CDR2 FQGNSA. V dropped 3 bases and J dropped 5 bases, with 16 bases sitting between them. The CDR3 region has the DNA TGTGCCAGCAGCTTCCCCCCGAGGGGTGGTGAGACCCAGTACTTC. This codes for CASSFPPRGGETQYF. Using reference TRBV7-2 and TRBJ2-5 for the parts outside the CDR3, the full variable domain is GAGVSQSPSNKVTEKGKDVELRCDPISGHTALYWYRQSLGQGLEFLIYFQGNSAPDKSGLPSDRFSAERTGGSVSTLTIQRTQQEDSAVYLCASSFPPRGGETQYFGPGTRLLVL.

V is TRBV5-5 and J is TRBJ1-1; tentative D call: TRBD1 (5 bases). CDR1 and CDR2 from the germline V gene are SGHKS and YYEKEE (reference sequence). CDR3 size: 15 residues. Trimming shortened V by 4 bases and J by 1 base, and 14 bases separated the two germline ends. CDR3 protein: CASSPGAPGNTEAFF. CDR3 bases: TGTGCCAGCAGCCCCGGGGCCCCAGGGAACACTGAAGCTTTCTTT.

The chain couples TRBV7-9 to TRBJ1-2; D is perhaps TRBD1 (5 bases). The CDR3 length is 13 residues. The V end was cut by 1 base, the J end by 8 bases, with 11 bases between. The germline gives CDR1 SEHNR, CDR2 FQNEAQ (reference sequence). The CDR3 nucleotides are TGTGCCAGCAGCTTAGAGGGGCACTCGGGCTACACCTTC. It encodes CASSLEGHSGYTF.

Written as DNA, the CDR3 is TGTGCCAGCAGCCAAGAAGGGGCGGCCACTCACAATGAGCAGTTCTTC. Translation: CASSQEGAATHNEQFF. The chain couples TRBV4-2 to TRBJ2-1; weak D call: TRBD1 (5 bases). The V gene's germline CDR1 is LGHNA and CDR2 YNFKEQ. The CDR3 has 16 amino acids. Between the trimmed V and J ends, which lost 0 bases and 5 bases, there was a span of 14 bases.

This clonotype turned up a few times. The chain couples TRBV12-3 or TRBV12-4 to TRBJ2-2; 9 bases match TRBD2. The CDR3 sequence is 16 residues long. The V and J ends lost 4 bases and 7 bases, in that order; junction bases with no gene match: 10. Written as DNA, the CDR3 is TGTGCCAGCAGTTCCTCCAAGCGGGGGGCGGTCGGGGAGCTGTTTTTT. Amino acids: CASSSSKRGAVGELFF.

V gene TRBV3-1 combines with J gene TRBJ2-7; D possibly corresponds to TRBD2 (7 bases). The CDR3 consists of 15 residues. V lost 4 bases and J 1 base, leaving 14 bases between the germline ends. CDR1 and CDR2 from the germline V gene are LGHDT and YNNKEL (reference sequence). The CDR3 is CASSLMRGQSYEQYF. The CDR3 DNA is TGTGCCAGCAGCCTCATGCGGGGGCAGTCCTACGAGCAGTACTTC.

In its sample, this clonotype was seen many times. The V gene is TRBV10-3, the J gene TRBJ2-7; TRBD1 or TRBD2 may be the D gene (5 bases each). Between the trimmed V and J ends, which lost 6 bases and 5 bases, there was a span of 23 bases. Germline lookup yields CDR1 ENHRY and CDR2 SYGVKD. The CDR3 contains 16 residues. The CDR3 protein is CAIRDSRGEGKDEQYF. The CDR3 DNA reads TGTGCCATCAGAGACAGTAGAGGGGAAGGTAAAGACGAGCAGTACTTC.

The gene calls are TRBV12-3 or TRBV12-4 and TRBJ1-6; 12 nucleotides align to TRBD1. With V trimmed by 5 bases and J by 10 bases, 6 bases remained unmatched. The CDR3 totals 15 residues. The chain's CDR3 is CASSAGTGGSSPLHF. The CDR3 bases are TGTGCCAGCAGTGCTGGGACAGGGGGCTCCTCACCCCTCCACTTT.

As DNA, the CDR3 is TGTGCCATCAGCAACTGGGGTTTGAACACTGAAGCTTTCTTT. Encoded protein: CAISNWGLNTEAFF. The chain links TRBV10-3 to TRBJ1-1; D unresolved. V lost 6 bases and J 0 bases, leaving 11 bases between the germline ends. Germline values: CDR1 ENHRY, CDR2 SYGVKD. The CDR3 has 14 amino acids.

The V call is TRBV7-2, the J call TRBJ2-5, with a possible D match to TRBD2 (6 bases). Germline V CDR1 and CDR2: SGHTA, FQGNSA. V was trimmed by 1 base and J by 5 bases, leaving 11 bases between them. CDR3 length: 14 residues. The CDR3 DNA follows: TGTGCCAGCAGCTTAGAAGGAGGGTGGGAGACCCAGTACTTC. Protein sequence: CASSLEGGWETQYF.

In its sample, this clonotype was seen a few times. The V gene is TRBV6-2 or TRBV6-3, the J gene TRBJ2-5; 13 positions agree with TRBD2. Germline CDR1 is MNHEY and CDR2 is SVGEGT. V lost 2 bases, J lost 1 base, and 4 bases stayed unmatched. CDR3 length: 17 amino acids. CDR3 nucleotides: TGTGCCAGCAGTTACCCGGGACTAGCGGGGCGCCAAGAGACCCAGTACTTC. Amino acid sequence: CASSYPGLAGRQETQYF.

This clonotype was seen more than once but under ten times. The chain combines TRBV7-2 with TRBJ1-6; maybe TRBD1 (6 bases). V was pared by 4 bases and J by 6 bases, with 13 bases between. CDR3 length: 15 residues. Germline V gene lookup returns CDR1 SGHTA and CDR2 FQGNSA. CDR3 in amino acids: CASSSAGQPNSPLHF. CDR3 nucleotide sequence: TGTGCCAGCAGCTCAGCTGGACAGCCTAATTCACCCCTCCACTTT.

This chain uses TRBV10-3 with TRBJ2-1; D is possibly TRBD1 (6 bases). The length of the CDR3 is 14 residues. V lost 4 bases and J 7 bases, leaving 14 bases between the germline ends. Germline CDR1 reads ENHRY; CDR2 reads SYGVKD. In nucleotides, the CDR3 is TGTGCCATCAGTGCAGGGGCCGCAGAAAATGAGCAGTTCTTC. It translates to CAISAGAAENEQFF.

This clonotype appeared many times. V and J are TRBV20-1 and TRBJ1-1, with 8 bases lining up with TRBD1. The CDR3 contains 15 residues. The V gene end was trimmed by 5 bases and the J gene end by 2 bases; junction bases not matched to a gene: 10. Germline-derived CDR1 and CDR2 are DFQATT and SNEGSKA (reference sequence). As DNA, the CDR3 is TGCAGTGCTCGGACAGGGTTTTTGACTAACACTGAAGCTTTCTTT. This codes for CSARTGFLTNTEAFF.

This clonotype was seen more than once but under ten times. The chain is built from TRBV12-3 or TRBV12-4 and TRBJ2-1; 12 bases are shared with TRBD2. There are 19 residues in the CDR3. With 3 bases clipped from V and 0 bases from J, the junction kept 9 bases outside the gene matches. The CDR3 DNA sequence: TGTGCCAGCAGTTTCCTGACTAGCGGGAGAGGGAGCTCCTACAATGAGCAGTTCTTC. As protein: CASSFLTSGRGSSYNEQFF.

This clonotype has only a few counts. The chain combines TRBV30 with TRBJ2-1; 11 bases align to TRBD2. CDR3 length equals 12 residues. V lost 1 base, J lost 14 bases, and 4 bases stayed unmatched. Germline assignment: CDR1 GTSNPN and CDR2 SVGIG (reference sequence). CDR3 in DNA: TGTGCCTGGAGTGCTAGCGGGGGGCGGAAGTTCTTC. This translates into CAWSASGGRKFF.

This chain joins TRBV12-3 or TRBV12-4 and TRBJ2-2; possibly TRBD2 for D (6 bases). This CDR3 contains 16 residues. With 6 bases removed from V and 2 bases from J, the gap between germline ends came to 16 bases. The CDR3 DNA sequence: TGTGCCAGCAGCCCAGCCTCGGGAGCCAACACCGGGGAGCTGTTTTTT. This codes for CASSPASGANTGELFF.

The rearrangement uses TRBV20-1 and TRBJ2-2; TRBD2 is a possible D gene (6 bases). Germline CDR1 reads DFQATT; CDR2 reads SNEGSKA (reference sequence). V was clipped by 6 bases and J by 1 base, with 15 bases between them. This CDR3 has 15 residues. DNA for the CDR3: TGCAGTGCGCTAGCGACCCCGAAGAACACCGGGGAGCTGTTTTTT. It translates to CSALATPKNTGELFF.

The sample holds a few counts of this clonotype. The chain recombines TRBV18 with TRBJ1-4; D is ambiguous. Germline lookup yields CDR1 KGHSH and CDR2 LQKENI. V was cut by 2 bases and J by 0 bases, with 4 bases left in between. The CDR3 extends over 14 amino acids. Written as DNA, the CDR3 is TGTGCCAGCTCACCATCACCAACTAATGAAAAACTGTTTTTT. Residues: CASSPSPTNEKLFF.

The chain joins TRBV6-1 to TRBJ1-2; D gene unclear. This CDR3 is 13 amino acids long. Germline V lookup: CDR1 MNHNS, CDR2 SASEGT. V was clipped by 4 bases and J by 3 bases, with 9 bases between them. Written as DNA, the CDR3 is TGTGCCAGCAGTGCCAACAGTCACTATGGCTACACCTTC. Translating gives CASSANSHYGYTF.

A few counts support this clonotype. Because it lacks the conserved phenylalanine or tryptophan at the end, this CDR3 is likely a read error. The limits of the CDR3 on the DNA are not certain, so only TCRdb's listed CDR3 is given. This chain uses TRBV7-3 with TRBJ1-2; the listed D gene, TRBD1, was not tested against the DNA. Germline CDR1 reads SGHTA; CDR2 reads FQGTGA. The CDR3 length is 10 residues, termini included. Here the CDR3 reads CASSLYRVSN.